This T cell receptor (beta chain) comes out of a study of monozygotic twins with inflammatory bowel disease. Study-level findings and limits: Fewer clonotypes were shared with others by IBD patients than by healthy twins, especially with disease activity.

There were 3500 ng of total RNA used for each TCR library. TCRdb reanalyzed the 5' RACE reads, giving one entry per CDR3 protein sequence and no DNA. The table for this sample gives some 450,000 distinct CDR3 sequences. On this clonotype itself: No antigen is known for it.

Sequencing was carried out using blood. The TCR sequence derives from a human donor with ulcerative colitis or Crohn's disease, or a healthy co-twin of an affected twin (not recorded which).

The CDR3 reads CAGGTDIWRGNEQFF. V gene TRBV7-9 combines with J gene TRBJ2-1; TCRdb designates TRBD2, a call that cannot be tested without DNA. There are 15 residues in the CDR3. CDR1 and CDR2 (germline): SEHNR, FQNEAQ (reference sequence).